Each of the 5 T cell receptor beta chains below was sequenced from the same sample in a study of blood T cells in healthy people across ages. The authors ran a second PCR of about 6 to 11 cycles using a sample-barcoded 5' primer and a J-beta primer mix. TCRdb re-analysed the 5' RACE reads in MiXCR, keeping a single row per CDR3 protein. The profile shows 1.5 million to 2 million distinct CDR3 sequences, 28% of them singletons. Sequenced input: blood. The receptor set was obtained from a woman aged 25 to 39 in good health.

This clonotype turned up a few times. The chain couples TRBV10-3 to TRBJ2-3; TRBD2 matches at 11 bases. The CDR3 totals 14 residues. Germline loops: CDR1 ENHRY, CDR2 SYGVKD. The trim removed 6 bases at V and 5 bases at J, leaving 4 bases unmatched. Here the CDR3 reads CAIRASGGQDTQYF. Here the CDR3 DNA reads TGTGCCATCAGGGCTAGCGGGGGGCAAGATACGCAGTATTTT.

As concerns this clonotype: The junction departs from germline at one end; a sequencing error may be responsible. The chain combines TRBV10-3 with TRBJ2-1, with D possibly matching TRBD1 (6 bases). Germline V lookup: CDR1 ENHRY, CDR2 SYGVKD. There are 16 residues in the CDR3. Here the CDR3 DNA reads TGTGCCATCAGTGAGTCGACGGGACACTCGGATAATGGGCAGTTCTTC. Protein: CAISESTGHSDNGQFF.

This clonotype was seen a few times. This chain uses TRBV4-1 with TRBJ2-7; D may correspond to TRBD1 or TRBD2 (5 bases each). CDR3 length: 18 residues. V lost 0 bases and J 5 bases, leaving 23 bases between the germline ends. Germline loops: CDR1 MGHRA, CDR2 YSYEKL. CDR3 DNA sequence: TGCGCCAGCAGCCAAGATAATGCGGGCGAGATAGGGGACCACGAGCAGTACTTC. Its translation is CASSQDNAGEIGDHEQYF.

This clonotype was seen a few times. The rearrangement uses TRBV6-5 and TRBJ2-1; 9 bases are shared with TRBD1. Trimming took 6 bases from V and 5 from J; bases not matched to a gene: 11. This CDR3 spans 16 amino acids. The germline CDR1 and CDR2 sequences are MNHEY and SVGAGI. CDR3 sequence reads: CASSLAGTGYHNEQFF. DNA for the CDR3: TGTGCCAGCAGCTTGGCCGGGACAGGGTATCACAATGAGCAGTTCTTC.

This chain connects TRBV19 to TRBJ1-5; maybe TRBD1 (5 bases). The length of the CDR3 is 15 residues. From germline, CDR1 is LNHDA and CDR2 SQIVND (reference sequence). V lost 4 bases to trimming and J lost 6 bases, with 16 bases between them. The CDR3 is CASSTFGAGSQPQHF. For the CDR3, the DNA is TGTGCCAGTAGTACATTTGGGGCAGGGAGTCAGCCCCAGCATTTT.